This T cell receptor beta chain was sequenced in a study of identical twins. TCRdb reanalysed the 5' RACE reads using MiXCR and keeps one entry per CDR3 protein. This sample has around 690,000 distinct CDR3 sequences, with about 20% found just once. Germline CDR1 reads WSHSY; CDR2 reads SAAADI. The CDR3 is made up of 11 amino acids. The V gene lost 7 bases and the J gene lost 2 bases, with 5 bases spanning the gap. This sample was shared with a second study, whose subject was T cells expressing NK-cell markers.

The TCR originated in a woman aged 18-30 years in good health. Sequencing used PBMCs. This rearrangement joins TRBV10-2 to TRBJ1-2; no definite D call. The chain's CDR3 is CASMLNYGYTF. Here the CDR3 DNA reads TGCGCCAGCATGCTGAACTATGGCTACACCTTC.